The 32 T cell receptor beta chains below all came from one sample that was sequenced in a study of shared clonotypes between healthy human individuals. Sequencing was performed with immunoSEQ multiplex PCR; in TCRdb, only in-frame clones are kept and a portion is missing. The table shows millions of clones, with more than 90% occurring only once. The sample was naive CD4+ T cells sorted from blood. The subset was: CD45RA+ positively selected. The receptors shown here come from a man between 18 and 29 years old in good health.

V and J are TRBV7-9 and TRBJ2-7, with TRBD2 identical over 9 bases. After removal of 1 base from V and 2 bases from J, the junction contained 6 bases not matched to a gene. The CDR3 extends over 16 amino acids. Germline loops: CDR1 SEHNR, CDR2 FQNEAQ (reference sequence). This CDR3 reads CASSLGPSGKPYEQYF. The CDR3 DNA reads as TGTGCCAGCAGCTTAGGGCCTAGCGGGAAACCCTACGAGCAGTACTTC.

Remarks on this clone: Different DNA sequences within this sample yield the same CDR3. This chain links TRBV5-1 with TRBJ2-3; no firm D call. V was pared by 4 bases and J by 2 bases, with 5 bases between. CDR1 and CDR2 (germline): SGHRS, YFSETQ. The CDR3 runs to 12 residues. The CDR3 region has the DNA TGCGCCAGCAGCCCTTCCACAGATACGCAGTATTTT. This translates into CASSPSTDTQYF.

The rearrangement links TRBV20-1 to TRBJ1-6, with a tentative D call TRBD1 (5 bases). Trimming pared 5 bases from V and 15 bases from J, leaving 14 bases between. The germline gives CDR1 DFQATT, CDR2 SNEGSKA (reference sequence). The CDR3 is 11 residues long. CDR3 nucleotide sequence: TGCAGTGCTGGGGGGGAAACGGACCTCCACTTT. Its protein product is CSAGGETDLHF.

The genes are TRBV4-1 and TRBJ2-5; TRBD1 is a possible D gene (6 bases). The CDR3 is 16 amino acids. V was trimmed by 0 bases and J by 4 bases, leaving 15 bases between them. The germline V gene encodes CDR1 MGHRA and CDR2 YSYEKL. The CDR3 DNA follows: TGCGCCAGCAGCCAAGAGAGGGCAGGGGTGGGAGAGACCCAGTACTTC. Translating gives CASSQERAGVGETQYF.

The rearrangement uses TRBV5-1 and TRBJ2-3; D is possibly TRBD1 (6 bases). The germline V and J ends were trimmed by 2 bases and 5 bases, with 9 bases remaining between them. The CDR3 sequence is 13 residues long. CDR1 is SGHRS, CDR2 YFSETQ, per germline. CDR3 DNA: TGCGCCAGCAGCTTCCCAGGGGTAGATACGCAGTATTTT. Protein sequence: CASSFPGVDTQYF.

This clone was found once. The chain combines TRBV4-1 with TRBJ1-2, with D tentatively TRBD1 (6 bases). The CDR3 is made up of 16 amino acids. Deletions cut 0 bases from V and 6 bases from J, with 17 bases between. Per the germline V gene, CDR1 is MGHRA and CDR2 is YSYEKL. CDR3 protein: CASSQERSRPGDGYTF. The DNA for the CDR3 is TGCGCCAGCAGCCAAGAGAGGTCCAGGCCAGGGGATGGCTACACCTTC.

This chain uses TRBV15 with TRBJ2-1, with no clear D. The V and J ends lost 0 bases and 8 bases respectively, with 14 bases between them. Germline V gene sequence: CDR1 LNHNV, CDR2 YYDKDF (reference sequence). The CDR3 covers 15 residues. The CDR3 reads CATSRDRAGRHEQFF. The CDR3 DNA reads as TGTGCCACCAGCAGAGATAGGGCAGGTCGCCATGAGCAGTTCTTC.

J is TRBJ2-5 and V is TRBV28; 9 bases line up with TRBD1. Germline CDR1 MDHEN, CDR2 SYDVKM. CDR3 length equals 16 residues. Germline trimming cut 6 bases from V and 5 bases from J; bases unmatched to any gene: 13. DNA for the CDR3: TGTGCCAGCAGCGGAACCGGGACAGGGAAAGTGGAGACCCAGTACTTC. This codes for CASSGTGTGKVETQYF.

The sample holds one count of this clone. V usage is TRBV29-1 and J usage is TRBJ2-3; no definite D call. Germline CDR1 and CDR2: SQVTM and ANQGSEA. Trimming shortened V by 4 bases and J by 5 bases, and 7 bases separated the two germline ends. The CDR3 runs to 11 residues. Here the CDR3 DNA reads TGCAGCGTTGGGGTGGGAGATACGCAGTATTTT. The encoded protein is CSVGVGDTQYF.

V usage is TRBV5-1 and J usage is TRBJ2-1; possible D gene TRBD2, 5 bases. The V gene lost 2 bases and the J gene lost 9 bases, with 9 bases spanning the gap. The CDR3 contains 12 residues. The germline V gene encodes CDR1 SGHRS and CDR2 YFSETQ. Here the CDR3 reads CASSFSGLEQFF. The CDR3 bases are TGCGCCAGCAGCTTCAGCGGACTTGAGCAGTTCTTC.

As regards this clone: The sample contains more than one DNA sequence encoding this CDR3. The chain carries TRBV19 and TRBJ1-5; the D is unclear. The germline CDR1 and CDR2 sequences are LNHDA and SQIVND (reference sequence). There are 13 residues in the CDR3. Trimming took 7 bases from V and 0 from J, leaving 7 bases between them. The CDR3 region is CASKENSNQPQHF. CDR3 in DNA: TGTGCCAGTAAGGAGAATAGCAATCAGCCCCAGCATTTT.

V gene TRBV7-8 combines with J gene TRBJ1-1; no clear D gene. Per germline, CDR1 SGHVS and CDR2 FQNEAQ. The V end was cut by 5 bases, the J end by 10 bases, with 14 bases between. This CDR3 is built from 12 residues. The DNA of the CDR3 is TGTGCCAGCAGCCCAGGCGGGAATGGAGCTTTCTTT. It encodes CASSPGGNGAFF.

This chain uses TRBV4-1 with TRBJ2-7, with 9 bases matching TRBD2. Trimming took 4 bases from V and 2 from J; bases not matched to a gene: 9. Germline V gene lookup returns CDR1 MGHRA and CDR2 YSYEKL. This CDR3 has 16 residues. The CDR3 coding sequence is TGCGCCAGCAGCCTTGCCCTTAGCGGGAGTGCCTACGAGCAGTACTTC. It yields the protein CASSLALSGSAYEQYF.

The chain couples TRBV19 to TRBJ2-2; 8 nucleotides agree with TRBD1. The CDR3 contains 14 residues. Germline V CDR1 and CDR2: LNHDA, SQIVND (reference sequence). The trim removed 3 bases at V and 7 bases at J, leaving 4 bases unmatched. CDR3 protein: CASSMGTGFGELFF. Written as DNA, the CDR3 is TGTGCCAGTAGTATGGGGACAGGCTTCGGGGAGCTGTTTTTT.

This clone was seen more than once but under ten times. The chain links TRBV15 to TRBJ1-2, with 10 positions matching TRBD1. This CDR3 contains 15 residues. V lost 0 bases, J lost 4 bases, and 2 bases stayed unmatched. Germline lookup yields CDR1 LNHNV and CDR2 YYDKDF (reference sequence). CDR3 nucleotides: TGTGCCACCAGCAGAGATGACAGGGGGCCCTATGGCTACACCTTC. Its protein is CATSRDDRGPYGYTF.

This sequence joins TRBV30 and TRBJ1-6; D unclear. The germline V gene encodes CDR1 GTSNPN and CDR2 SVGIG (reference sequence). This CDR3 is 16 amino acids long. V shed 1 base and J shed 0 bases, with 10 bases lying between them. CDR3 nucleotides: TGTGCCTGGAGTGGGCAGTTCCTCTCCTATAATTCACCCCTCCACTTT. Translation gives CAWSGQFLSYNSPLHF.

The V gene is TRBV7-2, the J gene TRBJ1-2; D uncertain. The V gene lost 1 base and the J gene lost 6 bases, with 9 bases spanning the gap. CDR1 is SGHTA and CDR2 is FQGNSA in the germline V gene. This CDR3 has 13 amino acids. The CDR3: CASSLGATNGYTF. In nucleotides, the CDR3 is TGTGCCAGCAGCTTAGGGGCGACGAATGGCTACACCTTC. The variable domain in full, completed from reference TRBV7-2 and TRBJ1-2, reads GAGVSQSPSNKVTEKGKDVELRCDPISGHTALYWYRQSLGQGLEFLIYFQGNSAPDKSGLPSDRFSAERTGGSVSTLTIQRTQQEDSAVYLCASSLGATNGYTFGSGTRLTVV.

A single count supports this clone. The CDR3 reads CASSPPMAAYGYTF. CDR3 in DNA: TGTGCCAGCTCACCACCGATGGCAGCCTATGGCTACACCTTC. V gene TRBV18 combines with J gene TRBJ1-2; D remains ambiguous. The germline gives CDR1 KGHSH, CDR2 LQKENI. The length of the CDR3 is 14 residues. V was cut by 0 bases and J by 4 bases, with 9 bases left in between.

The chain links TRBV5-1 to TRBJ1-2, with D perhaps TRBD1 (6 bases). V was cut by 0 bases and J by 8 bases, with 14 bases left in between. The CDR3 is 14 residues long. Germline CDR1 reads SGHRS; CDR2 reads YFSETQ. The DNA for the CDR3 is TGCGCCAGCAGCTTGGATCCGGGACAAGGAGGCTACACCTTC. Amino acid sequence: CASSLDPGQGGYTF.

As for this clone: A junction end diverges from the germline sequence, so it may reflect a read error. CDR3 in DNA: TGTGCTAGCAGCACAGGGACCAACACCGGGGAGCTGTTTTTT. Residues: CASSTGTNTGELFF. The chain recombines TRBV7-7 with TRBJ2-2; maybe TRBD1 (6 bases). CDR1 is SSHAT, CDR2 FNYEAQ, per germline (reference sequence). CDR3 length: 14 amino acids.

The CDR3 spells CASSYIGQVGDGYTF. In DNA form, the CDR3 reads TGTGCCAGCAGTTATATAGGTCAGGTCGGGGATGGCTACACCTTC. The chain recombines TRBV6-5 with TRBJ1-2; unclear D gene. The CDR3 runs to 15 residues. V lost 3 bases and J 6 bases, leaving 17 bases between the germline ends. Per the germline V gene, CDR1 is MNHEY and CDR2 is SVGAGI.

The chain combines TRBV7-2 with TRBJ2-7; D perhaps matches TRBD1 (6 bases). CDR1 SGHTA and CDR2 FQGNSA come from the germline V gene. Between the trimmed V and J ends, which lost 1 base and 6 bases, there was a span of 13 bases. The CDR3 sequence is 14 residues long. The DNA for the CDR3 is TGTGCCAGCAGCTTAGAGGGCAGCAGGGGCGAGCAGTACTTC. It encodes CASSLEGSRGEQYF.

The V and J genes are TRBV6-5 and TRBJ1-1, with D tentatively TRBD1 (5 bases). This CDR3 has 15 amino acids. V dropped 6 bases and J dropped 2 bases, with 16 bases sitting between them. CDR1 MNHEY and CDR2 SVGAGI come from the germline V gene. As DNA, the CDR3 is TGTGCCAGCAGGGGATACGGGACGGTAAACACTGAAGCTTTCTTT. This translates into CASRGYGTVNTEAFF.

This chain links TRBV6-5 with TRBJ2-5; 11 bases agree with TRBD2. CDR1 is MNHEY and CDR2 is SVGAGI in the germline V gene. V lost 4 bases to trimming and J lost 5 bases; unmatched junction nucleotides: 6. There are 15 residues in the CDR3. CDR3 nucleotide sequence: TGTGCCAGCAGTTTTAGACTAGCGGGGTGGGAGACCCAGTACTTC. Its protein is CASSFRLAGWETQYF.

As concerns this clone: The same CDR3 also results from other DNA sequences found in this sample. The rearrangement links TRBV5-1 to TRBJ2-7; D is undetermined. The CDR3 extends over 13 amino acids. V was clipped by 0 bases and J by 0 bases, with 4 bases between them. Germline V CDR1 and CDR2: SGHRS, YFSETQ. This CDR3 is CASSLAGSYEQYF. The DNA of the CDR3 is TGCGCCAGCAGCTTGGCCGGCTCCTACGAGCAGTACTTC.

This chain connects TRBV4-1 to TRBJ1-6; D is uncertain. CDR1 MGHRA and CDR2 YSYEKL come from the germline V gene. V was pared by 0 bases and J by 10 bases, with 19 bases between. The CDR3 sequence is 17 residues long. The CDR3 region is CASSQEGIDGRSSPLHF. The CDR3 DNA reads TGCGCCAGCAGCCAAGAGGGAATCGACGGCAGGTCCTCACCCCTCCACTTT.

The rearrangement links TRBV27 to TRBJ2-7; TRBD2 might be the D (5 bases). Deletions cut 2 bases from V and 2 bases from J, with 13 bases between. The CDR3 runs to 15 residues. Germline-derived CDR1 and CDR2 are MNHEY and SMNVEV (reference sequence). Here the CDR3 reads CASSLKGGRTYEQYF. The CDR3 region has the DNA TGTGCCAGCAGTTTAAAAGGAGGAAGGACCTACGAGCAGTACTTC.

This chain joins TRBV6-1 and TRBJ2-7; TRBD2 agrees at 8 bases. The CDR3 contains 14 residues. V was pared by 6 bases and J by 2 bases, with 6 bases of the junction left unmatched. Germline assignment: CDR1 MNHNS and CDR2 SASEGT. DNA for the CDR3: TGTGCCAGCAGGGGACTAGTGATTCCCTACGAGCAGTACTTC. Its protein product is CASRGLVIPYEQYF.

The chain has TRBV28 and TRBJ2-2; D perhaps matches TRBD2 (5 bases). The V and J ends lost 2 bases and 3 bases respectively, with 10 bases between them. Germline CDR1 reads MDHEN; CDR2 reads SYDVKM. The CDR3 length is 15 residues. The CDR3 bases are TGTGCCAGCAGTTTAGTGGGAGTAGACACCGGGGAGCTGTTTTTT. As protein: CASSLVGVDTGELFF. Full variable domain (missing parts from reference TRBV28 and TRBJ2-2): DVKVTQSSRYLVKRTGEKVFLECVQDMDHENMFWYRQDPGLGLRLIYFSYDVKMKEKGDIPEGYSVSREKKERFSLILESASTNQTSMYLCASSLVGVDTGELFFGEGSRLTVL.

The chain recombines TRBV7-2 with TRBJ2-2, with D possibly matching TRBD1 (8 bases). Trimming removed 5 bases at V and 7 bases at J, with 20 bases between. The CDR3 extends over 16 amino acids. Germline V gene data show CDR1 as SGHTA and CDR2 as FQGNSA. The CDR3 spells CASSPGGQGAIGELFF. CDR3 DNA sequence: TGTGCCAGCAGCCCGGGAGGCCAGGGGGCGATCGGGGAGCTGTTTTTT. The complete variable domain, with remaining parts taken from reference TRBV7-2 and TRBJ2-2, reads GAGVSQSPSNKVTEKGKDVELRCDPISGHTALYWYRQSLGQGLEFLIYFQGNSAPDKSGLPSDRFSAERTGGSVSTLTIQRTQQEDSAVYLCASSPGGQGAIGELFFGEGSRLTVL.

This CDR3 reads CASSEIFGGGGGSPLHF. The DNA of the CDR3 is TGTGCCAGCAGTGAAATTTTTGGGGGTGGAGGTGGATCACCCCTCCACTTT. This chain links TRBV6-1 with TRBJ1-6; a weak D match, TRBD1 (5 bases). The V and J ends lost 2 bases and 10 bases respectively, with 21 bases between them. Germline V gene data show CDR1 as MNHNS and CDR2 as SASEGT. This CDR3 comprises 17 residues.

The V and J genes are TRBV5-1 and TRBJ2-7; no definite D call. This CDR3 contains 14 residues. Germline CDR1 is SGHRS and CDR2 is YFSETQ. Trimming pared 0 bases from V and 0 bases from J, leaving 7 bases between. DNA for the CDR3: TGCGCCAGCAGCTTGGACCCAAACTCCTACGAGCAGTACTTC. This codes for CASSLDPNSYEQYF.